Listed below are T cell receptor beta chains from one sample, sequenced in a study of CD8 T cells in Susac syndrome. TCRdb recomputed calls from the immunoSEQ multiplex PCR reads with MiXCR, one row per CDR3 protein. Seen here are roughly 67,000 distinct CDR3 sequences, less than 95% observed once, and the top ten hold under 0.5%. Sample: CD8+ T cells from PBMCs. The source is a human donor with multiple sclerosis. The CDR3 runs from the conserved cysteine through the conserved F or W. The order of the fields is clone size, V gene, CDR3 protein. Clone size is given for some rows only: seen once, a few or many times, or a class if the clone is expanded.

- TRBV9 CASSVGAADYEQYF
- TRBV29-1 CSVEGRQTEIQETQYF
- TRBV7-9 CASSPSKPLPTESYEQYF
- TRBV12-3/TRBV12-4 CASSDMGRYEQYF
- TRBV6-1 CASSEPTDPRLGEQFF
- TRBV5-1 CASSGREDPYEQYF
- TRBV7-2 CASRFDRNRNTGELFF
- TRBV27 CASSLSGRGLYGYTF
- TRBV7-6 CASSPDRFDEQYF
- TRBV9 CASSVESRELTDTQYF
- TRBV5-4 CASSAGAVNTEAFF
few TRBV13 CASSLRDRLNTEAFF
- TRBV4-1 CASSFRDSSQLYQETQYF
once TRBV7-8 CASRQHGGEGETQYF
- TRBV6-2/TRBV6-3 CASGQAYYEQYF
- TRBV5-1 CASTLYRLEYTGELFF
- TRBV9 CASSVAGTGSYEQYF
- TRBV4-1 CASSRSGEGSWAGANVLTF
- TRBV7-9 CASSLGLGNTEAFF
- TRBV6-5 CATASGNTGELFF
- TRBV7-9 CASRDRERDQYF
- TRBV18 CASSPPRGRGNGYTF
- TRBV27 CASGPGTGTSPLHF
- TRBV7-9 CASSPRDRGHEQYF
- TRBV13 CASSVGQERAEAFF
- TRBV7-9 CASSDRETQYF
- TRBV30 CAWRTSGSFNEQFF
- TRBV27 CASTPSRGEGANVLTF
- TRBV7-9 CASSPVTGENTEAFF
- TRBV27 CASSRRGIETQYF
once TRBV12-5 CASGVTQDRNSYNEQFF
- TRBV7-9 CASSPVGETQYF
- TRBV20-1 CSAWEGQGVWRLNTEAFF
- TRBV27 CASSWAALSYEQYF
- TRBV5-1 CASSLDRGAFPDGYTF
- TRBV20-1 CSIAPGGLTYGYTF
- TRBV3-1 CASSRGTGVYEQYF
- TRBV4-1 CASSQDERGRIDTQYF